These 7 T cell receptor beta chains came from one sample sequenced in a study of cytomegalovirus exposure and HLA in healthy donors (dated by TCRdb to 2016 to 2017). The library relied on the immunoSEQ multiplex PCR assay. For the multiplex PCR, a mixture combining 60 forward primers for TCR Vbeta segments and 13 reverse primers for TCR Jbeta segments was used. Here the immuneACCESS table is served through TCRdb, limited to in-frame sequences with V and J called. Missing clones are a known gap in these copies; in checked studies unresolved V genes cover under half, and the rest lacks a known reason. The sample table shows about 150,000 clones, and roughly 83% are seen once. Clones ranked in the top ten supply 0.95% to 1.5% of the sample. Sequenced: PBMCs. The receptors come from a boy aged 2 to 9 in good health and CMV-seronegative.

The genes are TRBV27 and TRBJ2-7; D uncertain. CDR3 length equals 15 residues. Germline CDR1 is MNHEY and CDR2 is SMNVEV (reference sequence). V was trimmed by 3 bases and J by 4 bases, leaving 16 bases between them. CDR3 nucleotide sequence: TGTGCCAGCAGTTTGGGTATCGGGTCTCCGTACGAGCAGTACTTC. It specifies CASSLGIGSPYEQYF.

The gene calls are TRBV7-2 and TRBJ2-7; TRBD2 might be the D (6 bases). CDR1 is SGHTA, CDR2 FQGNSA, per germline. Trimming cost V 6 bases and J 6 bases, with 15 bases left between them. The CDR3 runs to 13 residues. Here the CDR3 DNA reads TGTGCCAGCAGTCTAGCGCCAGGGTCCGAGCAGTACTTC. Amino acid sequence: CASSLAPGSEQYF.

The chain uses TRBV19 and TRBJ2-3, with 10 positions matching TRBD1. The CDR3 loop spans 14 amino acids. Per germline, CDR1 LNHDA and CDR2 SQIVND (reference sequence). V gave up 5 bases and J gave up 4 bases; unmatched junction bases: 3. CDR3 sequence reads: CASSFGQGADTQYF. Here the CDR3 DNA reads TGTGCCAGTAGTTTCGGACAGGGGGCAGATACGCAGTATTTT.

The CDR3 nucleotides are TGTGCCAGCAGTGCGGGACAGGAGAACACTGAAGCTTTCTTT. This encodes CASSAGQENTEAFF. The rearrangement uses TRBV6-6 and TRBJ1-1; 8 bases match TRBD1. V lost 5 bases, J lost 1 base, and 3 bases stayed unmatched. CDR1 and CDR2 from the germline V gene are MNHNY and SVGAGI (reference sequence). This CDR3 comprises 14 residues.

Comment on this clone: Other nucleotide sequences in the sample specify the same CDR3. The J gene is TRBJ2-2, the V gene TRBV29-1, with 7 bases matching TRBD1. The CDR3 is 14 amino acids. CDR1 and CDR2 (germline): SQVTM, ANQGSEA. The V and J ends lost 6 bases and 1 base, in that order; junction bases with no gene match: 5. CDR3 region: CSVRTGLNTGELFF. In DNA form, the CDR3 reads TGCAGCGTGAGGACAGGCCTGAACACCGGGGAGCTGTTTTTT.

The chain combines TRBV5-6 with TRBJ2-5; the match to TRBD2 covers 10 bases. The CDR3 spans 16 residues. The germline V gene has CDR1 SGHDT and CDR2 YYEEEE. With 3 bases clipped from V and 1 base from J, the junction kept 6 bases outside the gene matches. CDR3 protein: CASSSLLAGGQETQYF. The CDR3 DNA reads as TGTGCCAGCAGCTCCCTTTTAGCGGGAGGCCAAGAGACCCAGTACTTC.

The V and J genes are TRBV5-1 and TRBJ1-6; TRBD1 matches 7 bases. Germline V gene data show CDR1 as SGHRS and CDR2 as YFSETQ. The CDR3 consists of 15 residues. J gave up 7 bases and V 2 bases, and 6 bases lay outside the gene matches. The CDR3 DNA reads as TGCGCCAGCAGCTTACAACAGGGGACCAATTCACCCCTCCACTTT. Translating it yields CASSLQQGTNSPLHF.